This TCR beta chain comes out of a study of T-cell memory formation after mild COVID-19. TCRdb called the 5' RACE reads again in MiXCR, with one record for every CDR3 protein. The sample records 350,000 to 450,000 distinct CDR3 sequences, approximately 29% being singletons. The CDR3 is made up of 15 amino acids. Study-wide results and limits: Among CD4+ contracting clones, most were CM and EM, and CD8+ ones EMRA.

Concerning this clonotype: Antigen: not known. A junction boundary mismatches the germline segment, possibly from a read error.

Sample: PBMCs or a T cell subset sorted from them (not recorded which). V usage is TRBV12-3 or TRBV12-4 and J usage is TRBJ2-1; 10 nucleotides line up with TRBD2. This sequence was found in an adult woman who had mild COVID-19 (a few samples of this study predate the infection). Cell type and time point are not known. DNA for the CDR3: TGTGCCAGCAGTCTAGCGGGAGTAATAGGGGTTGAGCAGTTCTTC. Its translation is CASSLAGVIGVEQFF.